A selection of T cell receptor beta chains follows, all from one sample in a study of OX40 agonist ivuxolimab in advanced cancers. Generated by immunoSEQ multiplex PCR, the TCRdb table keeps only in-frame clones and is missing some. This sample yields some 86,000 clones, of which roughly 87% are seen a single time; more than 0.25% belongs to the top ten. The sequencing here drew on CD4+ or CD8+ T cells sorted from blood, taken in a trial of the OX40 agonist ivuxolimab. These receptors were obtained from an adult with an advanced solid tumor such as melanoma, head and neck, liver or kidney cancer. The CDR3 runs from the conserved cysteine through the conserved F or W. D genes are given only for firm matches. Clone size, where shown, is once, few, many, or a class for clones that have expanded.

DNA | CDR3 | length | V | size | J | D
TGTGCCAGCAGCGTCCGGGACAGCGATGAAAAACTGTTTTTT | CASSVRDSDEKLFF | 14 | TRBV7-9 | once | TRBJ1-4 | TRBD1
TGTGCCAGCAGCTTAGCCCGGGCCAGGGACTCCGGAGAGACCCAGTACTTC | CASSLARARDSGETQYF | 17 | TRBV11-3 | once | TRBJ2-5 | -
TGTGCCAGCAGCTTCGGACAGGGAAACAATCAGCCCCAGCATTTT | CASSFGQGNNQPQHF | 15 | TRBV7-2 | - | TRBJ1-5 | TRBD1
TGTGCCAGCAGTGGGACGGGTGTGGGTGAAAAACTGTTTTTT | CASSGTGVGEKLFF | 14 | TRBV2 | - | TRBJ1-4 | -
TGTGCCAGCGGTGGTCAGCTCACCGGGGAGCTGTTTTTT | CASGGQLTGELFF | 13 | TRBV7-9 | once | TRBJ2-2 | -
TGTGCCAGCAGCTTCACCGGGGAGTACGAGCAGTACTTC | CASSFTGEYEQYF | 13 | TRBV7-9 | - | TRBJ2-7 | -
TGTGCCAGCAGCTTAAGGTCAGGGGAAGAGACCCAGTACTTC | CASSLRSGEETQYF | 14 | TRBV7-3 | once | TRBJ2-5 | -
TGTGCCAGCACCCCGGACACCGGGGAGCTGTTTTTT | CASTPDTGELFF | 12 | TRBV6-5 | - | TRBJ2-2 | -
TGTGCCAGCAGCTTGGCAGGGGGGGCCTACAATGAGCAGTTCTTC | CASSLAGGAYNEQFF | 15 | TRBV5-6 | - | TRBJ2-1 | -
TGTGCCAGCAGCTTAGTGTCCGGGGCTGCTGGGGCCAACGTCCTGACTTTC | CASSLVSGAAGANVLTF | 17 | TRBV11-2 | - | TRBJ2-6 | -
TGTGCCAGCTCATCGGACAGGTTTGAAGCTTTCTTT | CASSSDRFEAFF | 12 | TRBV18 | - | TRBJ1-1 | TRBD1
TGTGCCAGCAGATCCCCCACAGGGGGCGGAAACACCATATATTTT | CASRSPTGGGNTIYF | 15 | TRBV7-9 | few | TRBJ1-3 | TRBD1
TGCAGCGTTGATTCGGGACAGTCCGGCGAGCAGTACTTC | CSVDSGQSGEQYF | 13 | TRBV29-1 | - | TRBJ2-7 | TRBD1
TGTGCCAGCTCACCACCCGCGCCGGGAAACAATGAGCAGTTCTTC | CASSPPAPGNNEQFF | 15 | TRBV18 | once | TRBJ2-1 | -
TGTGCCAGCAGCAGTGGGACAGCGAGCTCTGGAAACACCATATATTTT | CASSSGTASSGNTIYF | 16 | TRBV11-2 | - | TRBJ1-3 | TRBD1
TGCGCCAGCAGCTCCGGGCCCAATCAGCCCCAGCATTTT | CASSSGPNQPQHF | 13 | TRBV5-1 | - | TRBJ1-5 | -
TGTGCCAGCAGTCCAGCGCCGGGACACTATTATGGCTACACCTTC | CASSPAPGHYYGYTF | 15 | TRBV27 | - | TRBJ1-2 | -
TGTGCCAGCAGTTTAACCCCGGACAGGGGGGACTATGGCTACACCTTC | CASSLTPDRGDYGYTF | 16 | TRBV27 | - | TRBJ1-2 | TRBD1
TGTGCCAGCAGATTAGGGGGAGGGACAGGACGTGGCTACACCTTC | CASRLGGGTGRGYTF | 15 | TRBV7-2 | once | TRBJ1-2 | TRBD1
TGTGCCAGCAGTCCCGGACAGGGGGCAACCCAGTACTTC | CASSPGQGATQYF | 13 | TRBV14 | - | TRBJ2-5 | TRBD1
TGTGCCAGCAGTGGGGTTGGGACAGGGAACACTGAAGCTTTCTTT | CASSGVGTGNTEAFF | 15 | TRBV6-1 | - | TRBJ1-1 | TRBD1
TGTGCCAGTAATGGCAGGGTAGGGGACACTGAAGCTTTCTTT | CASNGRVGDTEAFF | 14 | TRBV19 | - | TRBJ1-1 | -
TGTGCCAGCTCACCACTGAGGGACTACGAGCAGTACTTC | CASSPLRDYEQYF | 13 | TRBV18 | once | TRBJ2-7 | -
TGTGCCAGCAGACGGACTAGCGGGGGCTCATTGAGCTACAATGAGCAGTTCTTC | CASRRTSGGSLSYNEQFF | 18 | TRBV27 | - | TRBJ2-1 | TRBD2
TGTGCCAGCAGTCAACAAGCGGGGGCGGGGGAGACCCAGTACTTC | CASSQQAGAGETQYF | 15 | TRBV7-9 | - | TRBJ2-5 | TRBD2
TGCGCCAGCAGCTTGGCGACGGAAAACACTGAAGCTTTCTTT | CASSLATENTEAFF | 14 | TRBV5-1 | - | TRBJ1-1 | -
TGTGCCAGCCGAAGACAGGGAGGAAATGAAAAACTGTTTTTT | CASRRQGGNEKLFF | 14 | TRBV2 | once | TRBJ1-4 | TRBD1
TGTGCCAGCAGTTCATCGACTTACAATGAGCAGTTCTTC | CASSSSTYNEQFF | 13 | TRBV6-6 | - | TRBJ2-1 | -
TGTGCCGGATCGACCGGGACATCCCTATACGAGCAGTACTTC | CAGSTGTSLYEQYF | 14 | TRBV28 | - | TRBJ2-7 | -
TGCGCCAGCAAAATGAGTGGACAGAAGAACACCGGGGAGCTGTTTTTT | CASKMSGQKNTGELFF | 16 | TRBV5-1 | - | TRBJ2-2 | -
TGTGCCAGCAGTATTGACAGGGGGGGCACAATAACTGAAGCTTTCTTT | CASSIDRGGTITEAFF | 16 | TRBV6-6 | - | TRBJ1-1 | TRBD1
TGTGCCAGCAGCTCTGTCGCACCTAGCACAGATACGCAGTATTTT | CASSSVAPSTDTQYF | 15 | TRBV5-5 | - | TRBJ2-3 | -
TGTGCCAGCAGTTCAGGGGCCATTAATTCACCCCTCCACTTT | CASSSGAINSPLHF | 14 | TRBV2 | - | TRBJ1-6 | -
TGCGCCAGCAGTGAACGGTTGGGGAACACTGAAGCTTTCTTT | CASSERLGNTEAFF | 14 | TRBV10-1 | - | TRBJ1-1 | -
TGTGCCAGCAGCTTCAACGGGGGGACAGGAAACACCATATATTTT | CASSFNGGTGNTIYF | 15 | TRBV5-4 | - | TRBJ1-3 | -
TGCGCCAGCAGCTTGGACAGGAGAGGGACTGAAGCTTTCTTT | CASSLDRRGTEAFF | 14 | TRBV5-1 | once | TRBJ1-1 | -
TGTGCCAGCAGCTTAACAGGAAACACCATATATTTT | CASSLTGNTIYF | 12 | TRBV7-2 | - | TRBJ1-3 | -
TGTGCCAGCAGCTTGGTTGGTAGCGGGGGCCCACAAGAGACCCAGTACTTC | CASSLVGSGGPQETQYF | 17 | TRBV5-4 | - | TRBJ2-5 | TRBD2
TGTGCCAGCAGTTACTCTGGGCCCGATGAAAAACTGTTTTTT | CASSYSGPDEKLFF | 14 | TRBV6-6 | - | TRBJ1-4 | -
TGTGCCAGCAGCGCACTCGGGGGGGGAGGACAGCCCCAGCATTTT | CASSALGGGGQPQHF | 15 | TRBV6-5 | - | TRBJ1-5 | -
TGTGCCAGCAGCTTAGGAAGGGTTAGCTCCTACAATGAGCAGTTCTTC | CASSLGRVSSYNEQFF | 16 | TRBV7-8 | - | TRBJ2-1 | -
TGTGCCAGCAGCGAACTGTCGGAGCCCCAGCATTTT | CASSELSEPQHF | 12 | TRBV7-8 | - | TRBJ1-5 | -
TGCAGCGCCAGACTAGCGGGGGGTTCCTTCGGGGAGCTGTTTTTT | CSARLAGGSFGELFF | 15 | TRBV29-1 | - | TRBJ2-2 | TRBD2
TGTGCCAGCAGCTTAGGTTCTTTCAGACTAGCGGAAGAGACCCAGTACTTC | CASSLGSFRLAEETQYF | 17 | TRBV7-6 | - | TRBJ2-5 | TRBD2
TGTGCCAGTAGTCCTGGACAGGGGAGTTATTCACCCCTCCACTTT | CASSPGQGSYSPLHF | 15 | TRBV19 | - | TRBJ1-6 | TRBD1
TGTGCCAGCAGCAGGGTGGGGGTGAACACTGAAGCTTTCTTT | CASSRVGVNTEAFF | 14 | TRBV27 | - | TRBJ1-1 | -
TGTGCCAGCAGCCAAGTCTCCCCGACGAACGGCTACACCTTC | CASSQVSPTNGYTF | 14 | TRBV14 | - | TRBJ1-2 | -
TGTGCCAGCAGCCTTGGGACGTCAAACGGGGAGCAGTACTTC | CASSLGTSNGEQYF | 14 | TRBV4-2 | once | TRBJ2-7 | -
TGTGCCATCAGTGAGACTAGCGGGGGTCAAGAGACCCAGTACTTC | CAISETSGGQETQYF | 15 | TRBV10-3 | - | TRBJ2-5 | TRBD2
TGTGCCAGCAGTTTTCAGGGGCTCCCGTCTGGGGCCAACGTCCTGACTTTC | CASSFQGLPSGANVLTF | 17 | TRBV2 | - | TRBJ2-6 | -